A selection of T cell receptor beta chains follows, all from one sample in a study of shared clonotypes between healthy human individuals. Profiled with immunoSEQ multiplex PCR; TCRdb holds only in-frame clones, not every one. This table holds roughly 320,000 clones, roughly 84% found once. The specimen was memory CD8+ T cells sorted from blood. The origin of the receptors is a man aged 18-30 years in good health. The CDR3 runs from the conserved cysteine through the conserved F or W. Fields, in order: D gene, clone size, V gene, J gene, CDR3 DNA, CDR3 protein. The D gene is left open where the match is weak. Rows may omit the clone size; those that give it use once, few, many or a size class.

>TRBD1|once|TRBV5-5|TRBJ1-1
TGTGCCAGCAGCCGGGACAGGGGTACGAACACTGAAGCTTTCTTT
CASSRDRGTNTEAFF
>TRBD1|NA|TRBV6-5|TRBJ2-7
TGTGCCAGCAGTCCTATGTTACAGGGGACCTACGAGCAGTACTTC
CASSPMLQGTYEQYF
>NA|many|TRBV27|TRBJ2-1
TGTGCCAGCAGTTCAGTGGGAGATGAGCAGTTCTTC
CASSSVGDEQFF
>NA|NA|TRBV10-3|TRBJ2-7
TGTGCCATCAGTGAGTCAGGGCGCAGGTTCCCCTACGAGCAGTACTTC
CAISESGRRFPYEQYF
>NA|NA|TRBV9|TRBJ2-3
TGTGCCAGCAGCGTGGGGGCGGGCACAGATACGCAGTATTTT
CASSVGAGTDTQYF
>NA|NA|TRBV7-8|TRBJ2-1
TGTGCCAGCAGCTCTTGGGGGGAAGACAATGAGCAGTTCTTC
CASSSWGEDNEQFF
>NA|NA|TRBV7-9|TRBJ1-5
TGTGCCAGCAGCCACCGGCAATCCAATCAGCCCCAGCATTTT
CASSHRQSNQPQHF
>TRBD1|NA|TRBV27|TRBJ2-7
TGTGCCAGCAGTATAAGGGACAGCCCCTACGAGCAGTACTTC
CASSIRDSPYEQYF
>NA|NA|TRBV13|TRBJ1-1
TGTGCCAGCAGCTTTAAGGGGGGCACTGAAGCTTTCTTT
CASSFKGGTEAFF
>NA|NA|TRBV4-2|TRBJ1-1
TGTGCCAGCAGCCAAGAGGGCAGCCTCAACACTGAAGCTTTCTTT
CASSQEGSLNTEAFF
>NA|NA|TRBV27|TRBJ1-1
TGTGCCAGCAGTTTTTTACTGAACACTGAAGCTTTCTTT
CASSFLLNTEAFF
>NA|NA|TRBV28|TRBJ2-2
TGTGCCAGCAGCCTAGCAGGGTTCACCGGGGAGCTGTTTTTT
CASSLAGFTGELFF
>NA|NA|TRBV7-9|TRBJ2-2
TGTGCCAGCAGCTTAGAAGGTCTTCTCACCGGGGAGCTGTTTTTT
CASSLEGLLTGELFF
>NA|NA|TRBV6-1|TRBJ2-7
TGTGCCAGCAGTGTACTGGATAGCTCCTACGAGCAGTACTTC
CASSVLDSSYEQYF
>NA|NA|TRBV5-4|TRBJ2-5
TGTGCCAGCAGCAACCAGGGTCCCAGGGGAGAGACCCAGTACTTC
CASSNQGPRGETQYF
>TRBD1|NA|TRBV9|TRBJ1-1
TGTGCCAGCAGCGACGGGACAGCCACGTCGACTGAAGCTTTCTTT
CASSDGTATSTEAFF
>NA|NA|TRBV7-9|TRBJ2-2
TGTGCCAGCAGCTGGGATTATCCCGGGGAGCTGTTTTTT
CASSWDYPGELFF
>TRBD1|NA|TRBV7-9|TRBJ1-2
TGTGCCAGCAGCCCTTGGGACAGGGAGGGAGGCTACACCTTC
CASSPWDREGGYTF
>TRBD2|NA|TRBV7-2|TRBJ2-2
TGTGCCAGCAGCTTAGTCCCCGTTAGCGGGGCCCCCACCGGGGAGCTGTTTTTT
CASSLVPVSGAPTGELFF
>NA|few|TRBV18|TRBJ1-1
TGTGCCAGCTCACCGACGGTCGGCGAGAACACTGAAGCTTTCTTT
CASSPTVGENTEAFF
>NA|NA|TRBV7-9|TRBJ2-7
TGTGCCAGCAGCTTCCTCCAGGGATCCTACGAGCAGTACTTC
CASSFLQGSYEQYF
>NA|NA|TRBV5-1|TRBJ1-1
TGCGCCAGCAGTTTACAGACCGACAGTGAAGCTTTCTTT
CASSLQTDSEAFF
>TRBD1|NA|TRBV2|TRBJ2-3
TGTGCCAGCAGTTCTGGACAGGGTGGCACAGATACGCAGTATTTT
CASSSGQGGTDTQYF
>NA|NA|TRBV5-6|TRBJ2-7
TGTGCCAGCAGCTTGTGGGGGAACTACGAGCAGTACTTC
CASSLWGNYEQYF
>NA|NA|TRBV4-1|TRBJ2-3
TGCGCCAGCAGCCAGCTCCGGGACTCGCGGGATACGCAGTATTTT
CASSQLRDSRDTQYF
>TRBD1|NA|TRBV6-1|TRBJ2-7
TGTGCCAGCAGTGAAGCGGGACAGGGACTCTCCTACGAGCAGTACTTC
CASSEAGQGLSYEQYF
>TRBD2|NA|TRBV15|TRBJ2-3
TGTGCCACCACACCCTTAGCGGGAGCGGGAGATACGCAGTATTTT
CATTPLAGAGDTQYF
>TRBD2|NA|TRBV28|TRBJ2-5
TGTGCCAGCAGTTTCGCAGGACTAGAGAAAGAGACCCAGTACTTC
CASSFAGLEKETQYF
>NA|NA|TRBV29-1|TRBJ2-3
TGCAGCGTTGAAGATTACAGCGAAAGGACGGGGACGCAGTATTTT
CSVEDYSERTGTQYF
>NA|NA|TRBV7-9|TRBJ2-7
TGTGCCAGCAGCCCGGTCCACTACGAGCAGTACTTC
CASSPVHYEQYF
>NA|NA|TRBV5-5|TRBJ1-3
TGTGCCAGCAGCTTGCTCGGGACACTCTCTGGAAACACCATATATTTT
CASSLLGTLSGNTIYF
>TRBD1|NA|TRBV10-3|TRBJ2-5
TGTGCCAGTAGGACAGGAGCGAGCCAAGAGACCCAGTACTTC
CASRTGASQETQYF
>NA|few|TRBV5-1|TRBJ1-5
TGCGCCAGCAGCTTGGTCCAGCCCCAGCATTTT
CASSLVQPQHF
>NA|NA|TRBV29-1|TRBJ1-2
TGCAGCGTTTCGCACAGTTATGGCTACACCTTC
CSVSHSYGYTF
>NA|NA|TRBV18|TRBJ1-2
TGTGCCAGCTCACCCCGTGGCAGGGTGCATGGCTACACCTTC
CASSPRGRVHGYTF
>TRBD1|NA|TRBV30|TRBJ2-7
TGTGCCTGGAGTCGGACAGGGAATTCCTACGAGCAGTACTTC
CAWSRTGNSYEQYF
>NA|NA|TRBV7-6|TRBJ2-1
TGTGCCAGCAGCTCGGTGGTTAGCTCCTACAATGAGCAGTTCTTC
CASSSVVSSYNEQFF
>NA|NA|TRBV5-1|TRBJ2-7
TGCGCCAGCAGCTTGGCCATAGGAGCCGAGCAGTACTTC
CASSLAIGAEQYF
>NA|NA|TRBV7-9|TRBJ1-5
TGTGCCAGCAGCCACCCAGGACAGCCCCAGCATTTT
CASSHPGQPQHF
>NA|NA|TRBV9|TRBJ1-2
TGTGCCAGCAGCCCGACTGGGGACTTGGTTGGGGATGGCTACACCTTC
CASSPTGDLVGDGYTF
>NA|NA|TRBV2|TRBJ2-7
TGTGCCACCTGGGGGGCCAGCTCCTACGAGCAGTACTTC
CATWGASSYEQYF
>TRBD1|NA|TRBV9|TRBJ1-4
TGTGCCAGCAGCGTAGGGTCACAGGGGGCGAATGAAAAACTGTTTTTT
CASSVGSQGANEKLFF
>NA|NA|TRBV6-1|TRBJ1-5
TGTGCCAGCAGTGAAGGGGTACCTTATAGCAATCAGCCCCAGCATTTT
CASSEGVPYSNQPQHF
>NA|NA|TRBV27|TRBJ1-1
TGTGCCAGCACCCCCGGGGGGAGAAACACTGAAGCTTTCTTT
CASTPGGRNTEAFF
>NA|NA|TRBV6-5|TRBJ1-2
TGTGCCAGCAGTTACGGGCGGGGATTTCGCTATGGCTACACCTTC
CASSYGRGFRYGYTF
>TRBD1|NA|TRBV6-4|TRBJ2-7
TGTGCCAGCAGTCGGGACAGGGCTAGCGAGCAGTACTTC
CASSRDRASEQYF
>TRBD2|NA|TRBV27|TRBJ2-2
TGTGCCAGCAGTTTACTCCATTTAGCGGGAGGGGCCGCCGGGGAGCTGTTTTTT
CASSLLHLAGGAAGELFF
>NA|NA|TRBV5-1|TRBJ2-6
TGCGCCAGCAGCTCGAGGTGGGCCGGGACACACCAAAAAGGGGCCAACGTCCTGACTTTC
CASSSRWAGTHQKGANVLTF
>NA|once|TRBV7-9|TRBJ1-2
TGTGCCAGCAGCCCTGAAAAAGTCGTTGGCTACACCTTC
CASSPEKVVGYTF
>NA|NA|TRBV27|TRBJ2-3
TGTGCCAGCAGTCCCTATCCTACTAGCAACACAGATACGCAGTATTTT
CASSPYPTSNTDTQYF
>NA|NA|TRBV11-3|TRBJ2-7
TGTGCCAGCAGCCCCGGGACGGCAACCTACGAGCAGTACTTC
CASSPGTATYEQYF
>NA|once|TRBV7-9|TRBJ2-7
TGTGCCAGCAGCCTAGGCAGGGACTACGAGCAGTACTTC
CASSLGRDYEQYF
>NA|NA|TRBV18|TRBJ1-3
TGTGCCAGCTCACCAAACACAGGTGACTCTGGAAACACCATATATTTT
CASSPNTGDSGNTIYF
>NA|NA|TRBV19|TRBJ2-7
TGTGCCAGTAGTATAACTGGGGTCAACGAGCAGTACTTC
CASSITGVNEQYF
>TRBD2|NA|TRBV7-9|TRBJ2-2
TGTGCCAGCAGCTTTTCAATGGCGGGAGGGCTCACCGGGGAGCTGTTTTTT
CASSFSMAGGLTGELFF
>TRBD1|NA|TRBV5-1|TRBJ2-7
TGCGCCAGCAGCTCGACAGGGGAGGCTGAGCAGTACTTC
CASSSTGEAEQYF
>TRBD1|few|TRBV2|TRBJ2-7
TGTGCCAGCACCCGGACAGGGTTGGTCGAGCAGTACTTC
CASTRTGLVEQYF
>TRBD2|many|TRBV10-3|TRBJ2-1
TGTGCCATCAGTGAGTCCGCGGCTAGCGGAGATAACAATGAGCAGTTCTTC
CAISESAASGDNNEQFF